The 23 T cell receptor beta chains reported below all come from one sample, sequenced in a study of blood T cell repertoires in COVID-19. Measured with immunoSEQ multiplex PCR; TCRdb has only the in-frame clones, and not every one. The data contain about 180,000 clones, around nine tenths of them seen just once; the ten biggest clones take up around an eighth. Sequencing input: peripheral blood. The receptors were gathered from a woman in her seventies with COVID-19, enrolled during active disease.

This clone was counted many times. CDR3 sequence reads: CASGFGGGETQYF. CDR3 in DNA: TGTGCCAGCGGATTCGGGGGTGGAGAGACCCAGTACTTC. This chain links TRBV27 with TRBJ2-5; possibly TRBD2 for D (6 bases). CDR1 is MNHEY, CDR2 SMNVEV, per germline (reference sequence). The V gene lost 8 bases and the J gene lost 4 bases, with 14 bases spanning the gap. The CDR3 extends over 13 amino acids.

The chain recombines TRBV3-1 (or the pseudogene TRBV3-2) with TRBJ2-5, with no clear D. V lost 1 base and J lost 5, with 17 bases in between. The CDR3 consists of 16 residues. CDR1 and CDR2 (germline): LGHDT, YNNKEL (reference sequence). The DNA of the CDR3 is TGTGCCAGCAGCCAAGCGTTAGTCTCAGGTGAGGAGACCCAGTACTTC. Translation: CASSQALVSGEETQYF.

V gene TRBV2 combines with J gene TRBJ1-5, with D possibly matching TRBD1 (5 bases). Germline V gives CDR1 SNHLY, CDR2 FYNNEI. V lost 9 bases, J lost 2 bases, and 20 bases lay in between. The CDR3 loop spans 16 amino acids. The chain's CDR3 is CASGEQGIWGNQPQHF. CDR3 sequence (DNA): TGTGCCAGTGGCGAGCAGGGAATCTGGGGCAATCAGCCCCAGCATTTT.

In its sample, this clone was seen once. This CDR3 is CASRTFQDSSPYEQYF. CDR3 nucleotides: TGTGCCAGCAGAACTTTTCAGGACAGTTCTCCCTACGAGCAGTACTTC. The genes are TRBV2 and TRBJ2-7; perhaps TRBD1 as D (6 bases). Germline V lookup: CDR1 SNHLY, CDR2 FYNNEI. V was shortened by 6 bases and J by 2 bases, with 20 bases between the two germline ends. This CDR3 has 16 amino acids.

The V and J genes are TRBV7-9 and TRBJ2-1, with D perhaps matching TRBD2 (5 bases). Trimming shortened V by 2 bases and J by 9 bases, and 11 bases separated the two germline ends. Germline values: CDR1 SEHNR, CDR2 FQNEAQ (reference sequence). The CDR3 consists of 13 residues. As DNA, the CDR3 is TGTGCCAGCAGCTTAAGACTAAATGGTGAGCAGTTCTTC. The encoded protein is CASSLRLNGEQFF.

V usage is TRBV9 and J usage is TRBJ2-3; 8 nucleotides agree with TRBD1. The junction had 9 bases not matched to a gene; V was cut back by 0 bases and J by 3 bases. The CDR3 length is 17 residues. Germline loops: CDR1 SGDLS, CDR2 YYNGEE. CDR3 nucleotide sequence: TGTGCCAGCAGCGTAGGACTGGACAGGGTAGGGACAGATACGCAGTATTTT. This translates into CASSVGLDRVGTDTQYF.

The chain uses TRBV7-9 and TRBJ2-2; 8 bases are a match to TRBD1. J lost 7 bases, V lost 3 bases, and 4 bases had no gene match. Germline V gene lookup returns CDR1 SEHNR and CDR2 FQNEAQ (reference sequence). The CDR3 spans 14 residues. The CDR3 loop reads CASSLTGEGGELFF. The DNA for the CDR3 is TGTGCCAGCAGCTTGACAGGGGAAGGCGGGGAGCTGTTTTTT.

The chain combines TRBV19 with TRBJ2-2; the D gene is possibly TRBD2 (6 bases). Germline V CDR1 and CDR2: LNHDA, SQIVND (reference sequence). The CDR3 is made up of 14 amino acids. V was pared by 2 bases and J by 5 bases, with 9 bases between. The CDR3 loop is CASSIRGGTGELFF. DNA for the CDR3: TGTGCCAGTAGTATAAGGGGAGGTACCGGGGAGCTGTTTTTT.

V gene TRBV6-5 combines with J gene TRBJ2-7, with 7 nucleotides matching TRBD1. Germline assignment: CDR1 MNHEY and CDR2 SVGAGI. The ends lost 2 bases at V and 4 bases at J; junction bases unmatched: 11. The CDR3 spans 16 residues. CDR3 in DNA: TGTGCCAGCAGTTACACAACCGGGACAGCGCCTTACGAGCAGTACTTC. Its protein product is CASSYTTGTAPYEQYF.

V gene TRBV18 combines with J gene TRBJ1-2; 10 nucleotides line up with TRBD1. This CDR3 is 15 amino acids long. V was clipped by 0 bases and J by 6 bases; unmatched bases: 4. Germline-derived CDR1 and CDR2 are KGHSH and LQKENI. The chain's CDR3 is CASSPPYGTGDGYTF. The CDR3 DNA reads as TGTGCCAGCTCACCACCGTACGGGACAGGGGATGGCTACACCTTC.

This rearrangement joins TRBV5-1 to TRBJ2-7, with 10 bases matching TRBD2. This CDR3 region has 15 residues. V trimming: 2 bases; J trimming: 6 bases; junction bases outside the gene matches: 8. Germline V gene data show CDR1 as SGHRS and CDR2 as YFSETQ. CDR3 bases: TGCGCCAGCAGCTTTGGAGGGACTAGCGTTCGCGAGCAGTACTTC. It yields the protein CASSFGGTSVREQYF.

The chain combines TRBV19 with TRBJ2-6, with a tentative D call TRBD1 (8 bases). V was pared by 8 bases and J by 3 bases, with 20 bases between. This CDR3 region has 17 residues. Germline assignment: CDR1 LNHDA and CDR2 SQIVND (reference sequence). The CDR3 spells CASQSIQGGRGANVLTF. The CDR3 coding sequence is TGTGCCAGTCAAAGTATACAGGGGGGGCGTGGGGCCAACGTCCTGACTTTC.

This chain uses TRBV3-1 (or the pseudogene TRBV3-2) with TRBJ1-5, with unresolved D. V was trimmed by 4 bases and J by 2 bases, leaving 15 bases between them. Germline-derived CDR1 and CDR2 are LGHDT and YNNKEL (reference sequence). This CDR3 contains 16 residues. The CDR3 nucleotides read TGTGCCAGCAGCCCCGCGCGAGGTAATGGCAATCAGCCCCAGCATTTT. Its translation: CASSPARGNGNQPQHF.

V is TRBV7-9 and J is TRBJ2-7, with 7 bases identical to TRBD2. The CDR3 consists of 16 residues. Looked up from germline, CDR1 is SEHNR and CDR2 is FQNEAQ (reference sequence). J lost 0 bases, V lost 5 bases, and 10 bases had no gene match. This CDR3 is CASSTLMAGVSYEQYF. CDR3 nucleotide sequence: TGTGCCAGCAGCACCCTTATGGCGGGGGTCTCCTACGAGCAGTACTTC.

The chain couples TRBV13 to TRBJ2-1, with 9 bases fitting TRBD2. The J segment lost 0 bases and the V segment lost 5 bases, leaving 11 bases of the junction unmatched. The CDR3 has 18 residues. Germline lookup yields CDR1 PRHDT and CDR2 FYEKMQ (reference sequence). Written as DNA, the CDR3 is TGTGCCAGCAGCCCGACTAGCGGAAGCTCTACCTCCTACAATGAGCAGTTCTTC. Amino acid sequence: CASSPTSGSSTSYNEQFF.

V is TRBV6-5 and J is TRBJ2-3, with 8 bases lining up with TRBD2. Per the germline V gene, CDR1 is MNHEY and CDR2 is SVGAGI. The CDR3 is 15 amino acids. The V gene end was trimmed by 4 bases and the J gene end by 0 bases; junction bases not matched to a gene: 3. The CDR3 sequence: CASSSGTSSTDTQYF. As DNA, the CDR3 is TGTGCCAGCAGTTCAGGGACTAGTAGCACAGATACGCAGTATTTT.

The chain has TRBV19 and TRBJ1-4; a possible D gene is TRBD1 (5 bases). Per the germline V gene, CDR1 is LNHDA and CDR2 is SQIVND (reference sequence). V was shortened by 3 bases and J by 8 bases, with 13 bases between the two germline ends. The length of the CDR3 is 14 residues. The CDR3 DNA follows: TGTGCCAGTAGTATCTTCACAGGACGCGAAAAACTGTTTTTT. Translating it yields CASSIFTGREKLFF.

CDR3 DNA sequence: TGTGCCAGCAGCTTAGAGTCAGGGGTAACGGGGGAGCTGTTTTTT. Protein sequence: CASSLESGVTGELFF. The chain links TRBV7-9 to TRBJ2-2; maybe TRBD1 (6 bases). Deletions cut 1 base from V and 8 bases from J, with 14 bases between. Per the germline V gene, CDR1 is SEHNR and CDR2 is FQNEAQ (reference sequence). This CDR3 is built from 15 residues.

The CDR3 reads CASSRTGKGGYGYTF. Here the CDR3 DNA reads TGTGCCAGCAGCCGGACAGGGAAGGGAGGCTATGGCTACACCTTC. V usage is TRBV5-8 and J usage is TRBJ1-2; 8 positions agree with TRBD1. The germline gives CDR1 SGHTS, CDR2 YDEGEE. Trimming took 4 bases from V and 4 from J; bases not matched to a gene: 9. The CDR3 consists of 15 residues. Full variable domain (rest looked up from reference TRBV5-8 and TRBJ1-2): EAGVTQSPTHLIKTRGQQATLRCSPISGHTSVYWYQQALGLGLQFLLWYDEGEERNRGNFPPRFSGRQFPNYSSELNVNALELEDSALYLCASSRTGKGGYGYTFGSGTRLTVV.

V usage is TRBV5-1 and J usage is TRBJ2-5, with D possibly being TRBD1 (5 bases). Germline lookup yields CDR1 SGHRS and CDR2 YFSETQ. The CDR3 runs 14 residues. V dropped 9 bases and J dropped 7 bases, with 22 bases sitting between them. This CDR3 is CATKVDTGLGTQYF. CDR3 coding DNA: TGCGCCACCAAGGTGGATACAGGCTTGGGGACCCAGTACTTC. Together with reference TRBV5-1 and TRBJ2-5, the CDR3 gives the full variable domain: KAGVTQTPRYLIKTRGQQVTLSCSPISGHRSVSWYQQTPGQGLQFLFEYFSETQRNKGNFPGRFSGRQFSNSRSEMNVSTLELGDSALYLCATKVDTGLGTQYFGPGTRLLVL.

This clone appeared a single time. The CDR3 sequence is CASSAGGYTGELFF. In DNA, the CDR3 is TGTGCCAGCAGCGCCGGGGGGTACACCGGGGAGCTGTTTTTT. The J gene is TRBJ2-2, the V gene TRBV3-1 (or the pseudogene TRBV3-2); TRBD2 agrees at 7 bases. The CDR3 loop spans 14 amino acids. Germline CDR1 reads LGHDT; CDR2 reads YNNKEL (reference sequence). Trimming cost V 5 bases and J 3 bases; bases outside gene matches: 3.

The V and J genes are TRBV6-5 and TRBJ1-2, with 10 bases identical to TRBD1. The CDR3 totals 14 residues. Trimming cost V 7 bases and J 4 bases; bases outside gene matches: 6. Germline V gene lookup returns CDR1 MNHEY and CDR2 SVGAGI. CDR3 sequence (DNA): TGTGCCAGCACCTCGGGACAGGGGATCTATGGCTACACCTTC. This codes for CASTSGQGIYGYTF.

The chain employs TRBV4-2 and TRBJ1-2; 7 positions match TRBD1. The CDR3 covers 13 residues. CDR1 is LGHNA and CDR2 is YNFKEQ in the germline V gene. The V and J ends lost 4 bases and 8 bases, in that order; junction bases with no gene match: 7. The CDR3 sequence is CASSPGQVLGYTF. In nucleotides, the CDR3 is TGTGCCAGCAGCCCCGGACAGGTCCTCGGCTACACCTTC.